A single sample is the source of the 19 T cell receptor beta chains below, sequenced in a study of low-dose radiotherapy and immunotherapy resistance in tumors. Described time point: after trial treatment. As for treatment: LDRT plus nivolumab, ipilimumab, low-dose cyclophosphamide and aspirin (RACIN trial). Alpha- and beta-chain coverage of first-strand cDNA came from TRAV- and TRBV-specific primers. TCR amplification used roughly 18 PCR cycles, a constant-region primer and a V-primer adapter. TCRdb independently ran MiXCR on the reads; one entry per CDR3 protein. The data show tens of thousands of distinct CDR3 sequences, with 25% to 30% seen just once and about 9.4% held by the top ten. The sequencing here drew on PBMCs, taken after low-dose radiotherapy plus immunotherapy. These receptors came from a male donor with prostate cancer.

This clonotype has ten or more counts. V usage is TRBV2 and J usage is TRBJ2-4; D is possibly TRBD1 (6 bases). In germline, CDR1 is SNHLY, CDR2 FYNNEI. This CDR3 contains 17 residues. Trimming cost V 5 bases and J 0 bases, with 17 bases left between them. CDR3 bases: TGTGCCAGCAGTTTTCAGGGGTCCGGAGTAGCCAAAAACATTCAGTACTTC. Amino acids: CASSFQGSGVAKNIQYF.

This clonotype was seen many times. The CDR3 nucleotides read TGTGCCAGCAGTTTATTTCGGGGTAATTACGAGCAGTACTTC. Translating it yields CASSLFRGNYEQYF. The chain links TRBV28 to TRBJ2-7; perhaps TRBD2 as D (5 bases). Germline V gene sequence: CDR1 MDHEN, CDR2 SYDVKM. The CDR3 spans 14 residues. V lost 1 base to trimming and J lost 4 bases, with 11 bases between them. Full variable domain (rest looked up from reference TRBV28 and TRBJ2-7): DVKVTQSSRYLVKRTGEKVFLECVQDMDHENMFWYRQDPGLGLRLIYFSYDVKMKEKGDIPEGYSVSREKKERFSLILESASTNQTSMYLCASSLFRGNYEQYFGPGTRLTVT.

The rearrangement joins TRBV20-1 to TRBJ2-7; D is perhaps TRBD1 (6 bases). CDR1 is DFQATT and CDR2 is SNEGSKA in the germline V gene (reference sequence). Trimming left V 8 bases short and J 5 bases short, with 16 bases between. The CDR3 has 12 residues. CDR3 bases: TGCAGTACCTCCGGGACACTCAACGAGCAGTACTTC. Its protein is CSTSGTLNEQYF.

This clonotype has a count of ten or more. The chain carries TRBV2 and TRBJ1-6; a weak D match, TRBD1 (5 bases). V gave up 6 bases and J gave up 5 bases, with 11 bases separating them. The CDR3 totals 14 residues. The germline V gene has CDR1 SNHLY and CDR2 FYNNEI. Written as DNA, the CDR3 is TGTGCCAGCAGAGACAGAGGAGATAATTCACCCCTCCACTTT. Amino acid sequence: CASRDRGDNSPLHF.

This clonotype has at least ten counts. As DNA, the CDR3 is TGTGCCAGTAATTTCCGGGGGCAGAGGAACACTGAAGCTTTCTTT. It specifies CASNFRGQRNTEAFF. This chain links TRBV19 with TRBJ1-1; D is possibly TRBD1 (6 bases). CDR1 is LNHDA and CDR2 is SQIVND in the germline V gene (reference sequence). This CDR3 is 15 amino acids long. V lost 7 bases to trimming and J lost 1 base, with 16 bases between them.

This clonotype was observed many times. The chain uses TRBV6-5 and TRBJ2-3, with a tentative D call TRBD1 (6 bases). The ends were cut back, 6 bases at V and 1 base at J, with 8 bases in the middle. CDR1 is MNHEY and CDR2 is SVGAGI in the germline V gene. CDR3 length equals 13 residues. The CDR3 region is CASSRQGTDTQYF. CDR3 DNA: TGTGCCAGCAGCCGACAGGGCACAGATACGCAGTATTTT.

This clonotype was seen at least ten times. The CDR3, as DNA: TGTGCCACCGGGGACAGGGTAACCGAGCAGTACTTC. It codes for CATGDRVTEQYF. The gene calls are TRBV6-2 or TRBV6-3 and TRBJ2-7; 9 bases match TRBD1. Germline values: CDR1 MNHEY, CDR2 SVGEGT. The J segment lost 6 bases and the V segment lost 10 bases, leaving 7 bases of the junction unmatched. This CDR3 has 12 amino acids.

This clonotype appeared many times. V usage is TRBV30 and J usage is TRBJ2-1; TRBD1 matches 10 bases. This CDR3 comprises 14 residues. Germline V gives CDR1 GTSNPN, CDR2 SVGIG (reference sequence). With V trimmed by 3 bases and J by 9 bases, 8 bases remained unmatched. This chain's CDR3 is CAWRGQGKFSEQFF. The CDR3 DNA reads TGTGCCTGGAGGGGACAGGGGAAGTTTAGTGAGCAGTTCTTC. Variable domain in full (rest from reference TRBV30 and TRBJ2-1): SQTIHQWPATLVQPVGSPLSLECTVEGTSNPNLYWYRQAAGRGLQLLFYSVGIGQISSEVPQNLSASRPQDRQFILSSKKLLLSDSGFYLCAWRGQGKFSEQFFGPGTRLTVL.

This chain joins TRBV5-4 and TRBJ2-1; 12 positions agree with TRBD2. CDR3 length: 16 amino acids. V trimming: 2 bases; J trimming: 6 bases; junction bases outside the gene matches: 6. Germline CDR1 is SGHNT and CDR2 is YYREEE (reference sequence). CDR3 coding DNA: TGTGCCAGCAGCTTTACTAGCGGGAGGATAATCAATGAGCAGTTCTTC. Its protein product is CASSFTSGRIINEQFF. The full variable domain, with the rest looked up from reference TRBV5-4 and TRBJ2-1, is ETGVTQSPTHLIKTRGQQVTLRCSSQSGHNTVSWYQQALGQGPQFIFQYYREEENGRGNFPPRFSGLQFPNYSSELNVNALELDDSALYLCASSFTSGRIINEQFFGPGTRLTVL.

This clonotype was observed at least ten times. This chain links TRBV28 with TRBJ2-1; 13 bases fit TRBD2. This CDR3 spans 17 amino acids. Germline CDR1 MDHEN, CDR2 SYDVKM. With 4 bases clipped from V and 6 bases from J, the junction kept 9 bases outside the gene matches. The CDR3 sequence: CASSSPGRLAGGNEQFF. CDR3 sequence (DNA): TGTGCCAGCAGTTCCCCGGGGAGACTAGCGGGAGGCAATGAGCAGTTCTTC.

In the case of this clonotype: This probably arose from a read error, given a far larger clone one base away. V is TRBV7-3 and J is TRBJ2-7; no clear D. Germline-derived CDR1 and CDR2 are SGHTA and FQGTGA. The ends were cut back, 6 bases at V and 7 bases at J, with 16 bases in the middle. The CDR3 is 13 residues long. CDR3 nucleotide sequence: TGTGCCAGCAGAGCTGAGTCCGGCAATGAGCAGTACTTC. This codes for CASRAESGNEQYF.

In this sample, this clonotype is medium-sized (0.01 to 0.1%). The V call is TRBV5-6, the J call TRBJ2-2; the D gene is possibly TRBD2 (5 bases). CDR1 and CDR2 from the germline V gene are SGHDT and YYEEEE. This CDR3 is 13 amino acids long. V shed 0 bases and J shed 6 bases, with 6 bases lying between them. The CDR3 nucleotides are TGTGCCAGCAGCTTGGTGAGGGCCGGGGAGCTGTTTTTT. It yields the protein CASSLVRAGELFF. The whole variable domain, filled in from reference TRBV5-6 and TRBJ2-2, reads DAGVTQSPTHLIKTRGQQVTLRCSPKSGHDTVSWYQQALGQGPQFIFQYYEEEERQRGNFPDRFSGHQFPNYSSELNVNALLLGDSALYLCASSLVRAGELFFGEGSRLTVL.

The rearrangement joins TRBV28 to TRBJ2-1; the D gene is possibly TRBD2 (6 bases). Trimming shortened V by 7 bases and J by 3 bases, and 16 bases separated the two germline ends. CDR1 and CDR2 from the germline V gene are MDHEN and SYDVKM. The CDR3 runs to 15 residues. The CDR3 spells CASIPTGAVYNEQFF. CDR3 coding DNA: TGTGCCAGCATTCCAACGGGAGCTGTCTACAATGAGCAGTTCTTC.

This clonotype was seen repeatedly, ten times or more. This chain connects TRBV7-2 to TRBJ2-5; the match to TRBD2 covers 8 bases. The germline CDR1 and CDR2 sequences are SGHTA and FQGNSA. V gave up 3 bases and J gave up 5 bases; unmatched junction bases: 8. The length of the CDR3 is 15 residues. For the CDR3, the DNA is TGTGCCAGCAGCTTTACTAGCGGAGGTGGGGAGACCCAGTACTTC. Amino acid sequence: CASSFTSGGGETQYF.

This clonotype was counted ten times or more. The rearrangement uses TRBV5-1 and TRBJ2-5; 7 bases are a match to TRBD1. Germline trimming cut 4 bases from V and 3 bases from J; bases unmatched to any gene: 3. CDR1 is SGHRS, CDR2 YFSETQ, per germline. The CDR3 consists of 13 residues. DNA of the CDR3: TGCGCCAGCAGCCGTGGACAGGAAGAGACCCAGTACTTC. Translation: CASSRGQEETQYF.

This sequence joins TRBV29-1 and TRBJ1-2; no definite D call. CDR1 SQVTM and CDR2 ANQGSEA come from the germline V gene. This CDR3 is built from 13 residues. The CDR3 bases are TGCAGTGCTAGAGTAGGAAGTCCCGGAGGCTACACCTTC. Translating it yields CSARVGSPGGYTF.

This clonotype was detected many times. J is TRBJ2-3 and V is TRBV7-3; 9 bases match TRBD2. CDR1 is SGHTA and CDR2 is FQGTGA in the germline V gene. J gave up 4 bases and V 2 bases, and 4 bases lay outside the gene matches. The CDR3 contains 15 residues. The CDR3 DNA sequence: TGTGCCAGCAGCTTAGGGGCGGGGGGGCCAGATACGCAGTATTTT. Residues: CASSLGAGGPDTQYF.

There are a few counts of this clonotype. V is TRBV9 and J is TRBJ1-1; 9 positions agree with TRBD1. Germline V CDR1 and CDR2: SGDLS, YYNGEE. The CDR3 contains 13 residues. Trimming removed 3 bases from V and 5 bases from J; junction bases left unmatched: 2. CDR3 in amino acids: CASSGTGVTEAFF. The CDR3 coding sequence is TGTGCCAGCAGCGGGACAGGGGTAACTGAAGCTTTCTTT.

This clonotype was detected many times. The chain joins TRBV27 to TRBJ2-3; 11 bases agree with TRBD1. The germline CDR1 and CDR2 sequences are MNHEY and SMNVEV (reference sequence). Unmatched junction bases numbered 13, after V lost 5 bases and J lost 3 bases. The CDR3 covers 18 residues. CDR3 region: CASSLGQGVSGTTDTQYF. In nucleotides, the CDR3 is TGTGCCAGCAGTCTGGGACAGGGGGTTAGCGGGACGACAGATACGCAGTATTTT.